Below, 11 T cell receptor beta chains from the same sample are listed, as sequenced in a study of spatial heterogeneity in lung cancer. Findings and caveats of the study: Tumors with more nonsynonymous mutations had more expanded intratumoral alpha and beta TCRs.

From the 5' RACE reads, TCRdb called clonotypes with MiXCR, one entry per CDR3 protein. Seen here are more than 5,500 distinct CDR3 sequences, under 5% observed once, and the top ten hold approximately 23%. Time point meaning: sample taken at primary tumor resection. These receptors' targets are unknown. Here the sequenced sample was lung tumor tissue, taken at surgery. Every receptor here comes from a male donor with early-stage non-small cell lung cancer.

Judged by abundance, this clonotype is medium-sized (0.01 to 0.1%). Within a library made for alpha chains, this beta chain is off target, and its count is uninformative. V gene TRBV4-1 combines with J gene TRBJ1-3; D is unresolved. The CDR3 runs 13 residues. V lost 0 bases and J lost 4, with 4 bases in between. Germline-derived CDR1 and CDR2 are MGHRA and YSYEKL. The DNA for the CDR3 is TGCGCCAGCAGCCAAGACACAGGAAACACCATATATTTT. Amino acids: CASSQDTGNTIYF.

This clonotype was detected ten times or more. This beta chain is off target for a library built for alpha chains, so its abundance means little. This chain links TRBV11-2 with TRBJ1-2; 7 bases line up with TRBD1. In germline, CDR1 is SGHAT, CDR2 FQNNGV. V was clipped by 5 bases and J by 3 bases; unmatched bases: 12. The CDR3 is 16 amino acids. CDR3 sequence: CASSPRQGRRDYGYTF. DNA of the CDR3: TGTGCCAGCAGCCCAAGACAGGGAAGAAGGGACTATGGCTACACCTTC.

By share of the sample, this clonotype is large (0.1 to 1%). Little can be read into the size of this beta chain, an off-target read in a library designed for alpha chains. This sequence joins TRBV6-5 and TRBJ2-3, with TRBD2 matching over 12 bases. V lost 8 bases to trimming and J lost 0 bases; unmatched junction nucleotides: 3. The CDR3 covers 15 residues. Per germline, CDR1 MNHEY and CDR2 SVGAGI. The CDR3 nucleotides are TGTGCCAGCTTCGGACTAGCGGGAAGCACAGATACGCAGTATTTT. Translated: CASFGLAGSTDTQYF.

Turning to this clonotype: The size of this beta chain means little, since it is a stray read in a library made for alpha chains. The genes are TRBV4-2 and TRBJ2-7, with TRBD2 matching 7 bases. The CDR3 consists of 18 residues. Germline V CDR1 and CDR2: LGHNA, YNFKEQ. With 6 bases clipped from V and 0 bases from J, the junction kept 17 bases outside the gene matches. CDR3 in amino acids: CASSQWDSERGSSYEQYF. CDR3 DNA: TGTGCCAGCAGTCAGTGGGACTCGGAGCGGGGAAGCTCCTACGAGCAGTACTTC.

Points on this clonotype: Since it is a stray read in a library aimed at alpha chains, this beta chain has a size that is not meaningful. The chain recombines TRBV7-3 with TRBJ1-6; D is uncertain. This CDR3 has 13 amino acids. Germline CDR1 SGHTA, CDR2 FQGTGA. Trimming stripped 2 bases from V and 13 bases from J, with 12 bases between. CDR3 nucleotides: TGTGCCAGCAGCTTAGATCTTGGGTATCCCCTCCACTTT. Translation gives CASSLDLGYPLHF.

In its sample, this clonotype is medium-sized (0.01 to 0.1%). The library was prepared for alpha chains; this beta chain is a stray read, so its frequency means little. The V and J genes are TRBV19 and TRBJ2-5; possible D gene TRBD2, 6 bases. The CDR3 has 15 amino acids. V was clipped by 3 bases and J by 1 base, with 12 bases between them. Germline V gene lookup returns CDR1 LNHDA and CDR2 SQIVND (reference sequence). Here the CDR3 reads CASSMRRGVQETQYF. CDR3 coding DNA: TGTGCCAGTAGTATGCGGCGGGGAGTCCAAGAGACCCAGTACTTC.

This clonotype came up many times. This beta chain slipped into a library made for alpha chains as a stray read, so its size is not meaningful. This rearrangement joins TRBV6-2 or TRBV6-3 to TRBJ1-5; D is ambiguous. V lost 0 bases and J 6 bases, leaving 6 bases between the germline ends. The germline V gene encodes CDR1 MNHEY and CDR2 SVGEGT. The CDR3 runs to 13 residues. The CDR3: CASSYSSFQPQHF. DNA for the CDR3: TGTGCCAGCAGTTACTCGAGCTTTCAGCCCCAGCATTTT.

There are many counts of this clonotype. The library was built for alpha chains, so this beta chain is an off-target read and its size means little. The rearrangement uses TRBV20-1 and TRBJ2-3; D unclear. Trimming cost V 8 bases and J 0 bases, with 9 bases left between them. Germline V gene sequence: CDR1 DFQATT, CDR2 SNEGSKA (reference sequence). This CDR3 contains 12 residues. CDR3 residues: CSWVPSTDTQYF. CDR3 sequence (DNA): TGCAGTTGGGTACCCAGCACAGATACGCAGTATTTT.

This clonotype came up many times. This beta chain represents an off-target read in a library built for alpha chains; its size is of limited meaning. The chain employs TRBV12-2 and TRBJ2-5; TRBD2 is taken as the D call from the table, unchecked against the DNA. TRBV12-2 is an annotated pseudogene. The CDR3 sequence is 20 residues long. CDR3 residues: CASRPPAGLPLLSPLETQYF. As DNA, the CDR3 is TGTGCAAGTCGCCCCCCAGCCGGGCTACCTCTGTTATCGCCTTTAGAGACCCAGTACTTC.

This clonotype is classed as medium-sized (0.01 to 0.1%). This beta chain lies outside the target of a library built for alpha chains; its clone size means little. V and J are TRBV5-1 and TRBJ1-1; the D gene is possibly TRBD1 (6 bases). Trimming shortened V by 4 bases and J by 1 base, and 17 bases separated the two germline ends. This CDR3 is built from 16 residues. Germline V lookup: CDR1 SGHRS, CDR2 YFSETQ. Here the CDR3 reads CASSPGGQRKNTEAFF. The CDR3 DNA is TGCGCCAGCAGCCCCGGGGGGCAGAGGAAGAACACTGAAGCTTTCTTT.

This clonotype was found many times. Because this beta chain is a stray read in a library intended to capture alpha chains, its abundance should not be given much weight. The chain employs TRBV5-4 and TRBJ2-5, with D perhaps TRBD1 (6 bases). The CDR3 consists of 15 residues. The germline CDR1 and CDR2 sequences are SGHNT and YYREEE (reference sequence). The germline V and J ends were trimmed by 6 bases and 4 bases, with 19 bases remaining between them. CDR3 loop: CASTKQGGTRETQYF. The CDR3 DNA reads TGTGCCAGCACAAAACAGGGTGGTACAAGAGAGACCCAGTACTTC. Full variable domain (rest looked up from reference TRBV5-4 and TRBJ2-5): ETGVTQSPTHLIKTRGQQVTLRCSSQSGHNTVSWYQQALGQGPQFIFQYYREEENGRGNFPPRFSGLQFPNYSSELNVNALELDDSALYLCASTKQGGTRETQYFGPGTRLLVL.